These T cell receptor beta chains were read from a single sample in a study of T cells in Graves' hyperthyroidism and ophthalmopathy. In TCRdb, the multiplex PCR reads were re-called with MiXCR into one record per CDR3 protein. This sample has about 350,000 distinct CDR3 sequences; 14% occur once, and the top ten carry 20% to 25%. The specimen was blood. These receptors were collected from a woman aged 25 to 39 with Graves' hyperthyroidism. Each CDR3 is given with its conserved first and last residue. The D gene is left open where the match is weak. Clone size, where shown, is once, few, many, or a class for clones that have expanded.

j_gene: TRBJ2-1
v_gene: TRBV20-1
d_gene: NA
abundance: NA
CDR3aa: CSAETVSYNEQFF
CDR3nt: TGCAGTGCGGAAACAGTATCCTACAATGAGCAGTTCTTC

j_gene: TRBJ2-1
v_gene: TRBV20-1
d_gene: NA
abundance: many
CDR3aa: CSARDSQAYNEQFF
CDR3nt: TGCAGTGCTAGAGATTCACAGGCCTACAATGAGCAGTTCTTC

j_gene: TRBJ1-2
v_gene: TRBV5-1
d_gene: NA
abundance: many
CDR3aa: CASSDNREGYTF
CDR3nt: TGCGCCAGCAGCGATAACAGGGAGGGCTACACCTTC

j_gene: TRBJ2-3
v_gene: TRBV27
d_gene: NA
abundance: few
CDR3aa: CARGIGRRQYF
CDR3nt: TGTGCCAGGGGGATAGGAAGAAGGCAGTATTTT

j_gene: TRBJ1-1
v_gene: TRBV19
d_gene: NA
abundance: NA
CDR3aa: CASSMRGWTEAFF
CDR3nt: TGTGCCAGTAGTATGAGGGGGTGGACTGAAGCTTTCTTT

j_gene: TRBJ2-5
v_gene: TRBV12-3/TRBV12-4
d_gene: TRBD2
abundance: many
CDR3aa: CASKASGTETQYF
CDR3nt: TGTGCCAGCAAAGCTAGCGGGACAGAGACCCAGTACTTC

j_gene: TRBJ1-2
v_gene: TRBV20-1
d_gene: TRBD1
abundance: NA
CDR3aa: CSAREAWTGGDYGYTF
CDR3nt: TGCAGTGCTAGAGAAGCATGGACAGGGGGAGACTATGGCTACACCTTC

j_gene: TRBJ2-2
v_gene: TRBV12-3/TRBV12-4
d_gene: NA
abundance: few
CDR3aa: CASRAGRLNTGELFF
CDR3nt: TGTGCCAGCAGGGCAGGACGATTGAACACCGGGGAGCTGTTTTTT

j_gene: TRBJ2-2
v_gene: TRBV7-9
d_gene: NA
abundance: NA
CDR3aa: CASSPTRAQVGELFF
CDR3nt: TGTGCCAGCAGCCCGACCCGGGCCCAAGTAGGGGAGCTGTTTTTT

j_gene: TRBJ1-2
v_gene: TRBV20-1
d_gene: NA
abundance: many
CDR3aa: CSAKDERVYGYTF
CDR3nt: TGCAGTGCGAAAGATGAGAGAGTTTATGGCTACACCTTC

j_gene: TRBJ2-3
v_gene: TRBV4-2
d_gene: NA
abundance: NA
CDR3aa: CASSQDLGLGTDTQYF
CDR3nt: TGTGCCAGCAGCCAAGACTTGGGGCTAGGCACAGATACGCAGTATTTT

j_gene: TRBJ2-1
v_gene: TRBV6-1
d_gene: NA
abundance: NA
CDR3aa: CASSIEGEQFF
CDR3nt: TGTGCCAGCAGCATAGAGGGTGAGCAGTTCTTC

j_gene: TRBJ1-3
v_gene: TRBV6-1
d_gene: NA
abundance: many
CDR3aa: CASSRRVDSGNTIYF
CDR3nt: TGTGCCAGCAGCCGCAGGGTAGACTCTGGAAACACCATATATTTT

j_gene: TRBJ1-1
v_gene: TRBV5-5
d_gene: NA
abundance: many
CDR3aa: CASIQGGSAEAFF
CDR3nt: TGTGCCAGCATCCAAGGGGGTTCAGCTGAAGCTTTCTTT

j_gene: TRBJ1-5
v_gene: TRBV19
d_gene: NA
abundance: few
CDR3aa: CASSRAAYSNQPQHF
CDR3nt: TGTGCCAGTAGTAGGGCAGCTTATAGCAATCAGCCCCAGCATTTT

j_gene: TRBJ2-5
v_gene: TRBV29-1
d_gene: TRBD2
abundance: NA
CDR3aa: CSTGGGRETQYF
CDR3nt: TGCAGCACTGGGGGGGGGAGAGAGACCCAGTACTTC

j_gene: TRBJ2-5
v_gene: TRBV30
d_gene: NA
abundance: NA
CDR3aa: CAWSPRYKQDTQYF
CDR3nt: TGTGCCTGGAGTCCCCGCTACAAACAAGACACCCAGTACTTC

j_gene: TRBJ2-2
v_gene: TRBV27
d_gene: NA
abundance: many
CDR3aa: CASSLTNTGELFF
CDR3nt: TGTGCCAGCAGTTTAACGAACACCGGGGAGCTGTTTTTT

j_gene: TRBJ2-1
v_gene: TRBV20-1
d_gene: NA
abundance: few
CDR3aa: CSARGGTIGNEQFF
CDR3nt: TGCAGTGCTAGAGGCGGGACGATAGGCAATGAGCAGTTCTTC

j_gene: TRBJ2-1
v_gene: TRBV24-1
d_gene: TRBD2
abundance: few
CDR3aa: CATSGGGTSGRNEQFF
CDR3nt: TGTGCCACCAGTGGAGGGGGGACTAGCGGGAGGAACGAGCAGTTCTTC

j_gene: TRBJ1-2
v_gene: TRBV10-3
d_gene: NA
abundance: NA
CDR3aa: CAITGGSGYTF
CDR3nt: TGTGCCATCACCGGGGGATCAGGCTACACCTTC

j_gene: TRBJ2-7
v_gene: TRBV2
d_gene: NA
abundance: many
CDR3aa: CASRGDFTYEQYF
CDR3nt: TGTGCCAGCAGGGGGGACTTCACCTACGAGCAGTACTTC

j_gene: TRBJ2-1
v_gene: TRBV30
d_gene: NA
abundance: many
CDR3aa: CAWDQGKGQNEQFF
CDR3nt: TGTGCCTGGGATCAGGGAAAAGGACAGAATGAGCAGTTCTTC

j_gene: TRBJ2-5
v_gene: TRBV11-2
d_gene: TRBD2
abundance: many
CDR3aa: CASSSRPTTSGQETQYF
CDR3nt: TGTGCCAGCAGCTCCAGACCGACGACTAGCGGCCAAGAGACCCAGTACTTC

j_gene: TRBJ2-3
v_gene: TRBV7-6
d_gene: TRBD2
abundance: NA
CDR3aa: CASSMGLAGGPTDTQYF
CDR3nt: TGTGCCAGCAGCATGGGACTAGCGGGAGGCCCCACAGATACGCAGTATTTT

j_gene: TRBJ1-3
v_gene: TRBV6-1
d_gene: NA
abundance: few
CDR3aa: CASSEVRGGAPGNTIYF
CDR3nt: TGTGCCAGCAGTGAAGTCCGGGGAGGGGCGCCTGGAAACACCATATATTTT

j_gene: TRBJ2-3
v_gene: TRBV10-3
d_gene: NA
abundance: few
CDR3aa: CAISESGGLSTDTQYF
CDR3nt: TGTGCCATCAGTGAGTCAGGCGGCTTGAGCACAGATACGCAGTATTTT

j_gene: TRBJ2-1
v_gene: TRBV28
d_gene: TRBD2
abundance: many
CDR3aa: CASSPLERETSNEQFF
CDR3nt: TGTGCCAGCAGCCCTTTAGAGCGGGAGACCTCCAATGAGCAGTTCTTC

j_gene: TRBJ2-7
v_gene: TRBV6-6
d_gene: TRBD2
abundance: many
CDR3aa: CASSYSGSGGSYEQYF
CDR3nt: TGTGCCAGCAGTTACTCGGGGTCGGGAGGATCCTACGAGCAGTACTTC

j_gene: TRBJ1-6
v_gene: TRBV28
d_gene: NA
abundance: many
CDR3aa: CASRPGVVSNSPLHF
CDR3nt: TGTGCCAGCAGGCCGGGGGTAGTTAGTAATTCACCCCTCCACTTT

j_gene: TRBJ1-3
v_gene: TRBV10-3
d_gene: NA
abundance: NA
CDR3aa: CAISESRWASGNTIYF
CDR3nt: TGTGCCATCAGTGAGTCACGTTGGGCCTCTGGAAACACCATATATTTT

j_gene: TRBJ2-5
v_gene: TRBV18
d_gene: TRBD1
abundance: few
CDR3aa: CASSPPGQGVFGETQYF
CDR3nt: TGTGCCAGCTCACCACCGGGACAGGGTGTGTTCGGAGAGACCCAGTACTTC

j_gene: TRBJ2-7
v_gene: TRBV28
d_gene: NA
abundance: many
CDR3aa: CASSPGLDLGVYEQYF
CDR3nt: TGTGCCAGCAGCCCGGGACTGGACTTGGGGGTCTACGAGCAGTACTTC

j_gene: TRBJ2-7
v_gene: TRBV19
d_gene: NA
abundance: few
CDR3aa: CASSIRDPSYEQYF
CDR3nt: TGTGCCAGTAGTATCAGGGACCCCTCCTACGAGCAGTACTTC

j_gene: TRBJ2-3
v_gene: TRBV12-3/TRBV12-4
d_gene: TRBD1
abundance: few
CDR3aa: CASSTTGGWTDTQYF
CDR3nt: TGTGCCAGCAGCACTACAGGGGGTTGGACAGATACGCAGTATTTT

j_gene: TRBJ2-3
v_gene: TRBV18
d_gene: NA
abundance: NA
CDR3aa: CASSPRGQGGSTDTQYF
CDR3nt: TGTGCCAGCTCACCCCGCGGGCAGGGGGGGTCCACAGATACGCAGTATTTT

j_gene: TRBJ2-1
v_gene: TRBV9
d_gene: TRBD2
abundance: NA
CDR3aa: CASSASGTRPYNEQFF
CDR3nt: TGTGCCAGCAGCGCTTCCGGGACTAGGCCCTACAATGAGCAGTTCTTC

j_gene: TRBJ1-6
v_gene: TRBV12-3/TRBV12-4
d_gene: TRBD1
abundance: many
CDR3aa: CASSALQGKSSPLHF
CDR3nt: TGTGCCAGCAGTGCTCTACAGGGGAAGAGTTCACCCCTCCACTTT

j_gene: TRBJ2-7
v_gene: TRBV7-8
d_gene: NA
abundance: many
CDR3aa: CASSLGTAYEQYF
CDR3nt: TGTGCCAGCAGCTTAGGGACAGCCTACGAGCAGTACTTC

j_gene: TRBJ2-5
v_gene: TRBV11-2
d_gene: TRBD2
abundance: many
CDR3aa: CASGGAGGPETQYF
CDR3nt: TGTGCCAGCGGTGGAGCGGGAGGGCCGGAGACCCAGTACTTC

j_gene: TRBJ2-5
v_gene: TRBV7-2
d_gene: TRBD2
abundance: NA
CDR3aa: CASSRLGLAGETQYF
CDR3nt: TGTGCCAGCAGCCGTCTGGGACTAGCGGGGGAGACCCAGTACTTC

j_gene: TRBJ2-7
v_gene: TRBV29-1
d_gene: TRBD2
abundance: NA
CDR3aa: CSVGLQTSVYEQYF
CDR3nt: TGCAGCGTTGGTTTGCAGACTAGCGTCTACGAGCAGTACTTC

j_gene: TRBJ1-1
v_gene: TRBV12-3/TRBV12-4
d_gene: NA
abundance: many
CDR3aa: CASSFWQDGNTEAFF
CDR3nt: TGTGCCAGCAGTTTTTGGCAAGACGGAAACACTGAAGCTTTCTTT

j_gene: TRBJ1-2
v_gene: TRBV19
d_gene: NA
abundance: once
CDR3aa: CASSTQGGNGYTF
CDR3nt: TGTGCCAGTAGTACCCAAGGTGGAAATGGCTACACCTTC

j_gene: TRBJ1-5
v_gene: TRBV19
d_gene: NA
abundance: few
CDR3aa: CASSIGQGPQPQHF
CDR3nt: TGTGCCAGTAGTATCGGGCAGGGCCCCCAGCCCCAGCATTTT

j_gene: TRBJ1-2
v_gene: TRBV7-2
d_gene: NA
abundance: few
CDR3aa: CASSLAGKAGYTF
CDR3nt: TGTGCCAGCAGCTTAGCAGGGAAGGCTGGCTACACCTTC

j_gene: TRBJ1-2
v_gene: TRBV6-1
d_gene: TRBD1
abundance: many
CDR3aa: CASMGTGGDYGYTF
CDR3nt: TGTGCCAGTATGGGGACAGGGGGAGACTATGGCTACACCTTC

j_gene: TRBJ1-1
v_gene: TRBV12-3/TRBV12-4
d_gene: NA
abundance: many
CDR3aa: CASTPPLLANTEAFF
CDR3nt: TGTGCCAGCACCCCGCCCCTTCTTGCGAACACTGAAGCTTTCTTT

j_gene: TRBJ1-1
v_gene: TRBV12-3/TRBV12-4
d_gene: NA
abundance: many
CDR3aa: CASTPFSNTEAFF
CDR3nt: TGTGCCAGCACCCCGTTTTCTAACACTGAAGCTTTCTTT

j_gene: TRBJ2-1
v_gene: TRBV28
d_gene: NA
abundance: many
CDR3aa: CASSPGDYNEQFF
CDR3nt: TGTGCCAGCAGCCCGGGGGACTACAATGAGCAGTTCTTC

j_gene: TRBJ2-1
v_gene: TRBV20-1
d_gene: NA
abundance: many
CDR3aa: CSAEQRRGYNEQFF
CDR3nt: TGCAGTGCCGAGCAGCGGAGGGGATACAATGAGCAGTTCTTC

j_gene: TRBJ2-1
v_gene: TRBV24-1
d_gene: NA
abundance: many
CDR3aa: CATSDPGLFYNEQFF
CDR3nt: TGTGCCACCAGTGATCCAGGACTGTTCTACAATGAGCAGTTCTTC

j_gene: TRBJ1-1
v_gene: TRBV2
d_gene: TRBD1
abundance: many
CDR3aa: CASTGQGYTEAFF
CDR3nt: TGTGCCAGCACTGGACAGGGGTACACTGAAGCTTTCTTT

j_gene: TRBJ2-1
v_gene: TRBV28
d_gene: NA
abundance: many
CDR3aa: CAIQMVSYNEQFF
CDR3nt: TGTGCCATACAGATGGTCTCCTACAATGAGCAGTTCTTC

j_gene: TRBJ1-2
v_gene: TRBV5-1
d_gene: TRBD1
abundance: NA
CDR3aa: CASSSSLDRVYGYTF
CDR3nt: TGCGCCAGCAGCTCGAGTCTAGACAGGGTCTATGGCTACACCTTC

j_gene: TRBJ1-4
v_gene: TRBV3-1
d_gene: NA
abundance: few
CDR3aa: CASSQDTGHRHPTNEKLFF
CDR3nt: TGTGCCAGCAGCCAAGATACAGGCCATCGACACCCAACTAATGAAAAACTGTTTTTT